Below, 27 T cell receptor beta chains from the same sample are listed, as sequenced in a study of blood T cell repertoires in COVID-19. This table comes from immunoSEQ multiplex PCR, and its TCRdb copy is limited to in-frame clones, with some not included. The table has tens of thousands of clones, 75% to 90% seen once. The sequenced sample was peripheral blood. The receptor set was obtained from a man older than 75 with acute or convalescent COVID-19.

The V call is TRBV19, the J call TRBJ2-7, with 10 bases fitting TRBD1. Germline CDR1 and CDR2: LNHDA and SQIVND (reference sequence). CDR3 size: 16 residues. The trim removed 6 bases at V and 0 bases at J, leaving 8 bases unmatched. The DNA of the CDR3 is TGTGCCAGTAGCCATAGGACAGGGGGATTCTCCTACGAGCAGTACTTC. This codes for CASSHRTGGFSYEQYF.

This sequence joins TRBV6-6 and TRBJ1-4; D not certain. Trimming took off 4 bases at V and 8 bases at J, with 14 bases between the two ends. CDR3 length: 14 amino acids. Germline V gene sequence: CDR1 MNHNY, CDR2 SVGAGI (reference sequence). CDR3 in amino acids: CASSSPREKEKLFF. CDR3 in DNA: TGTGCCAGCAGTTCGCCCCGGGAGAAGGAAAAACTGTTTTTT.

This clone has a single count. This rearrangement joins TRBV5-8 to TRBJ1-5, with TRBD1 matching over 8 bases. Trimming cost V 4 bases and J 2 bases; bases outside gene matches: 8. Germline assignment: CDR1 SGHTS and CDR2 YDEGEE. The CDR3 length is 16 residues. CDR3 sequence: CASSPGTDRGNQPQHF. The CDR3 DNA follows: TGTGCCAGCAGCCCGGGGACGGACAGGGGCAATCAGCCCCAGCATTTT.

This clone appeared a single time. The chain is built from TRBV30 and TRBJ2-2; 9 bases are shared with TRBD2. Per the germline V gene, CDR1 is GTSNPN and CDR2 is SVGIG (reference sequence). V gave up 0 bases and J gave up 8 bases; unmatched junction bases: 10. CDR3 length equals 16 residues. The CDR3 DNA follows: TGTGCCTGGAGTGTACAACCGCGGGGGGGCCTAGGGGAGCTGTTTTTT. Translated: CAWSVQPRGGLGELFF.

The gene calls are TRBV15 and TRBJ1-1; a weak D match, TRBD1 (5 bases). Trimming took off 6 bases at V and 2 bases at J, with 13 bases between the two ends. CDR1 and CDR2 (germline): LNHNV, YYDKDF (reference sequence). The CDR3 is 14 amino acids. The CDR3 loop reads CATRGGTVNTEAFF. The DNA of the CDR3 is TGTGCCACCAGAGGAGGGACGGTCAACACTGAAGCTTTCTTT.

This rearrangement joins TRBV19 to TRBJ2-3; 9 nucleotides align to TRBD1. Germline CDR1 is LNHDA and CDR2 is SQIVND (reference sequence). The CDR3 totals 16 residues. V gave up 1 base and J gave up 3 bases; unmatched junction bases: 5. The CDR3 is CASSIGTGAGTDTQYF. The CDR3 DNA follows: TGTGCCAGTAGTATAGGGACAGGGGCGGGTACAGATACGCAGTATTTT.

This clone was observed once. The chain couples TRBV7-2 to TRBJ1-5, with D perhaps TRBD1 (5 bases). The germline V and J ends were trimmed by 1 base and 0 bases, with 13 bases remaining between them. Germline V gene lookup returns CDR1 SGHTA and CDR2 FQGNSA. This CDR3 is 17 amino acids long. DNA for the CDR3: TGTGCCAGCAGCTTAGTCGGGACTGTTAATAGCAATCAGCCCCAGCATTTT. Encoded protein: CASSLVGTVNSNQPQHF. The entire variable domain, with the rest obtained from reference TRBV7-2 and TRBJ1-5, is as follows: GAGVSQSPSNKVTEKGKDVELRCDPISGHTALYWYRQSLGQGLEFLIYFQGNSAPDKSGLPSDRFSAERTGGSVSTLTIQRTQQEDSAVYLCASSLVGTVNSNQPQHFGDGTRLSIL.

The chain joins TRBV18 to TRBJ2-2; D not resolved. Germline V gives CDR1 KGHSH, CDR2 LQKENI. Trimming took off 3 bases at V and 4 bases at J, with 18 bases between the two ends. The CDR3 length is 17 residues. As DNA, the CDR3 is TGTGCCAGCTCACCCTTGGTTGGCCGAGCGAGCACCGGGGAGCTGTTTTTT. The encoded protein is CASSPLVGRASTGELFF.

The chain is built from TRBV10-3 and TRBJ1-5, with 7 bases fitting TRBD1. In germline, CDR1 is ENHRY, CDR2 SYGVKD. CDR3 length equals 13 residues. The CDR3 sequence is CTSQTGLNQPQHF. CDR3 coding DNA: TGTACCTCTCAGACAGGGTTGAATCAGCCCCAGCATTTT.

The chain employs TRBV5-4 and TRBJ2-3, with a weak D call TRBD1 (6 bases). This CDR3 region has 14 residues. Germline V gene sequence: CDR1 SGHNT, CDR2 YYREEE (reference sequence). V lost 3 bases and J lost 2, with 10 bases in between. CDR3 amino acids: CASSSGQYTDTQYF. As DNA, the CDR3 is TGTGCCAGCAGCTCTGGACAGTACACAGATACGCAGTATTTT.

The chain carries TRBV6-4 and TRBJ1-5, with 7 bases aligning to TRBD1. The CDR3 runs to 14 residues. Trimming removed 3 bases from V and 7 bases from J; junction bases left unmatched: 6. Germline V gene lookup returns CDR1 MRHNA and CDR2 SNTAGT. This CDR3 reads CASSETGTGQPQHF. The CDR3 DNA reads TGTGCCAGCAGTGAGACAGGGACTGGCCAGCCCCAGCATTTT.

The chain is built from TRBV27 and TRBJ2-7; 11 bases line up with TRBD2. J lost 7 bases, V lost 5 bases, and 10 bases had no gene match. Germline V gives CDR1 MNHEY, CDR2 SMNVEV (reference sequence). The CDR3 is made up of 15 amino acids. The CDR3 here is CASSPSSGREGEQYF. The DNA of the CDR3 is TGTGCCAGCAGTCCCAGTAGCGGGAGGGAAGGGGAGCAGTACTTC.

V gene TRBV12-3 or TRBV12-4 combines with J gene TRBJ2-5, with D uncertain. V lost 6 bases and J 0 bases, leaving 8 bases between the germline ends. CDR3 length equals 13 residues. For the CDR3, the DNA is TGTGCCAGCAGAGACTCGGACCAAGAGACCCAGTACTTC. It yields the protein CASRDSDQETQYF.

This clone came up many times. The rearrangement joins TRBV10-3 to TRBJ1-1; D remains unclear. Germline values: CDR1 ENHRY, CDR2 SYGVKD. The CDR3 has 12 amino acids. Trimming stripped 4 bases from V and 0 bases from J, with 3 bases between. CDR3 sequence (DNA): TGTGCCATCAGTGCATTGAACACTGAAGCTTTCTTT. Protein sequence: CAISALNTEAFF.

The gene calls are TRBV27 and TRBJ2-7; D not certain. Deletions cut 5 bases from V and 2 bases from J, with 13 bases between. In germline, CDR1 is MNHEY, CDR2 SMNVEV (reference sequence). The CDR3 is 14 residues long. The DNA of the CDR3 is TGTGCCAGCAGTGCTAGTGTCGGTCCCTACGAGCAGTACTTC. It translates to CASSASVGPYEQYF.

The chain links TRBV28 to TRBJ2-1, with TRBD2 as a possible D gene (6 bases). The CDR3 runs 15 residues. The germline CDR1 and CDR2 sequences are MDHEN and SYDVKM. The V end was cut by 3 bases, the J end by 5 bases, with 14 bases between. The CDR3, as DNA: TGTGCCAGCAGTTTTACTTCGGGACTCGACAATGAGCAGTTCTTC. Its protein is CASSFTSGLDNEQFF.

The J gene is TRBJ2-2, the V gene TRBV27; D is unresolved. V was pared by 8 bases and J by 5 bases, with 15 bases between. Germline lookup yields CDR1 MNHEY and CDR2 SMNVEV (reference sequence). The CDR3 has 14 amino acids. This CDR3 reads CASRVGIDTGELFF. DNA of the CDR3: TGTGCCAGCCGAGTCGGTATAGATACCGGGGAGCTGTTTTTT.

This clone was recorded only once. The CDR3: CASSLWGTGSYEQYF. In nucleotides, the CDR3 is TGTGCCAGCAGTTTATGGGGGACAGGGTCCTACGAGCAGTACTTC. J is TRBJ2-7 and V is TRBV28; 9 bases are a match to TRBD1. The CDR3 extends over 15 amino acids. CDR1 MDHEN and CDR2 SYDVKM come from the germline V gene. Trimming removed 0 bases from V and 1 base from J; junction bases left unmatched: 1.

In its sample, this clone was seen once. The genes are TRBV9 and TRBJ2-7, with D possibly TRBD2 on 6 matching bases. The germline CDR1 and CDR2 sequences are SGDLS and YYNGEE. V gave up 4 bases and J gave up 0 bases, with 17 bases separating them. The CDR3 is made up of 16 amino acids. The CDR3 DNA reads TGTGCCAGCAGCCAATACGGCGGAGGGCGCTCCTACGAGCAGTACTTC. Its protein product is CASSQYGGGRSYEQYF.

The J gene is TRBJ1-3, the V gene TRBV5-1; the D gene is possibly TRBD1 (6 bases). Trimming cost V 3 bases and J 0 bases, with 10 bases left between them. The V gene's germline CDR1 is SGHRS and CDR2 YFSETQ. CDR3 length equals 15 residues. The CDR3 DNA is TGCGCCAGCAGCTCTTCACAGGGCTCTGGAAACACCATATATTTT. As protein: CASSSSQGSGNTIYF.

The rearrangement links TRBV10-1 to TRBJ2-5; D gene ambiguous. The ends were cut back, 4 bases at V and 4 bases at J, with 10 bases in the middle. The CDR3 covers 13 residues. From germline, CDR1 is WNHNN and CDR2 SYGVQD (reference sequence). CDR3 coding DNA: TGCGCCAGCAGTGGAAGTGGCGGAGAGACCCAGTACTTC. Residues: CASSGSGGETQYF.

The V and J genes are TRBV19 and TRBJ1-4, with TRBD1 as a possible D gene (6 bases). The V gene lost 6 bases and the J gene lost 0 bases, with 11 bases spanning the gap. Germline values: CDR1 LNHDA, CDR2 SQIVND (reference sequence). The CDR3 loop spans 15 amino acids. The CDR3 region has the DNA TGTGCCAGTAGGACCGGACAGCCAACTAATGAAAAACTGTTTTTT. Translating gives CASRTGQPTNEKLFF. The whole variable domain, filled in from reference TRBV19 and TRBJ1-4, reads DGGITQSPKYLFRKEGQNVTLSCEQNLNHDAMYWYRQDPGQGLRLIYYSQIVNDFQKGDIAEGYSVSREKKESFPLTVTSAQKNPTAFYLCASRTGQPTNEKLFFGSGTQLSVL.

The chain is built from TRBV7-9 and TRBJ2-3; TRBD2 aligns across 13 bases. Trimming cost V 4 bases and J 0 bases; bases outside gene matches: 4. Germline CDR1 and CDR2: SEHNR and FQNEAQ (reference sequence). The CDR3 totals 17 residues. The CDR3, as DNA: TGTGCCAGCAGCTATGGGACTAGCGGGGCTAGCACAGATACGCAGTATTTT. It is translated as CASSYGTSGASTDTQYF.

This chain links TRBV1 with TRBJ1-5; the table's D call TRBD1 went unverified against the DNA. TRBV1 is a known pseudogene. This CDR3 has 24 residues. CDR3 in amino acids: CTSSQDCQINADRQGVRSNQPQHF. In DNA form, the CDR3 reads TGCACCAGCAGCCAAGATTGCCAGATAAACGCGGATCGACAGGGGGTAAGGAGCAATCAGCCCCAGCATTTT.

This clone has only one observation. The chain joins TRBV7-3 to TRBJ2-3, with 9 bases that match TRBD2. The CDR3 contains 16 residues. With V trimmed by 4 bases and J by 1 base, 6 bases remained unmatched. In germline, CDR1 is SGHTA, CDR2 FQGTGA. CDR3: CASSSLAGGRTDTQYF. CDR3 in DNA: TGTGCCAGCAGCTCCTTGGCGGGGGGGCGCACAGATACGCAGTATTTT.

The chain has TRBV5-1 and TRBJ1-2; TRBD1 matches 9 bases. Germline V CDR1 and CDR2: SGHRS, YFSETQ. This CDR3 has 18 amino acids. J gave up 4 bases and V 4 bases, and 17 bases lay outside the gene matches. CDR3 region: CASSVTGTGIIPPYGYTF. The CDR3 DNA reads as TGCGCCAGCAGCGTCACCGGGACAGGGATTATCCCCCCCTATGGCTACACCTTC.

This chain uses TRBV5-1 with TRBJ1-1; 9 bases align to TRBD1. The CDR3 sequence is 17 residues long. From germline, CDR1 is SGHRS and CDR2 YFSETQ. Trimming removed 4 bases from V and 4 bases from J; junction bases left unmatched: 14. CDR3 loop: CASSKGTGTVLGTEAFF. CDR3 nucleotides: TGCGCCAGCAGCAAAGGGACAGGGACGGTTCTTGGCACTGAAGCTTTCTTT.